These 6 T cell receptor beta chains were sequenced from one sample in a study of blood T cell repertoires in COVID-19 (TCRdb year 2020). Receptor amplification or capture employed the immunoSEQ multiplex PCR assay. TCRdb obtained this table from immuneACCESS and retained in-frame rearrangements with V and J assigned. These tables miss some clones; where compared with another copy, unresolved V genes account for less than half of the shortfall, and the remainder is unexplained. In this sample the table shows some 120,000 clones, 75% to 90% of which occur a single time. About 19% of the sample is in the top ten clones. The sample consisted of peripheral blood. The receptors were sampled from a human donor with acute or convalescent COVID-19. The donor label of this sample is uncertain.

J is TRBJ1-1 and V is TRBV29-1, with D hard to call. With 6 bases removed from V and 1 base from J, the gap between germline ends came to 9 bases. CDR3 size: 12 residues. The germline CDR1 and CDR2 sequences are SQVTM and ANQGSEA. In nucleotides, the CDR3 is TGCAGCGTCCTAGCCGGGAACACTGAAGCTTTCTTT. It encodes CSVLAGNTEAFF.

This clone has only one observation. This chain uses TRBV4-3 with TRBJ2-1; a weak D match, TRBD2 (5 bases). Trimming took off 2 bases at V and 0 bases at J, with 8 bases between the two ends. The CDR3 length is 15 residues. In germline, CDR1 is LGHNA, CDR2 YSLEER. CDR3 sequence: CASSQSGYSYNEQFF. The CDR3, as DNA: TGCGCCAGCAGCCAAAGCGGATACTCCTACAATGAGCAGTTCTTC.

The DNA of the CDR3 is TGTGCCAGCACCCAGTCTCGCCGCACAGATACGCAGTATTTT. Residues: CASTQSRRTDTQYF. V is TRBV28 and J is TRBJ2-3; no reliable D call. Between the trimmed V and J ends, which lost 7 bases and 1 base, there was a span of 12 bases. This CDR3 spans 14 amino acids. Germline values: CDR1 MDHEN, CDR2 SYDVKM.

This clone has only one observation. The chain carries TRBV28 and TRBJ2-7; 9 bases match TRBD1. The V gene's germline CDR1 is MDHEN and CDR2 SYDVKM. After removal of 6 bases from V and 0 bases from J, the junction contained 9 bases not matched to a gene. The CDR3 length is 16 residues. The chain's CDR3 is CASRPPWGQGSYEQYF. The CDR3 DNA reads as TGTGCCAGCAGACCCCCCTGGGGACAGGGCTCCTACGAGCAGTACTTC.

The genes are TRBV14 and TRBJ1-1; TRBD1 agrees at 9 bases. Trimming at V came to 4 bases and at J to 3 bases, leaving 15 bases not matched to a gene. The CDR3 has 18 residues. Germline CDR1 SGHDN, CDR2 FVKESK. CDR3 residues: CASSPYRGRVIRYTEAFF. In nucleotides, the CDR3 is TGTGCCAGCAGCCCGTACAGGGGGCGTGTAATTCGGTACACTGAAGCTTTCTTT.

This sequence joins TRBV4-2 and TRBJ1-4; 7 bases are shared with TRBD1. Per the germline V gene, CDR1 is LGHNA and CDR2 is YNFKEQ. The CDR3 length is 16 residues. Trimming removed 1 base from V and 6 bases from J; junction bases left unmatched: 8. CDR3 loop: CASSQGTGQRDEKLFF. CDR3 coding DNA: TGTGCCAGCAGCCAAGGGACGGGACAGAGGGATGAAAAACTGTTTTTT.